A single TCR beta chain is shown here with its context. These data originate in a study of T cell changes during pregnancy in multiple sclerosis. The length of the CDR3 is 14 residues. V gave up 4 bases and J gave up 1 base, with 9 bases separating them. Germline assignment: CDR1 SGHDN and CDR2 FVKESK. Sequencing used immunoSEQ multiplex PCR; TCRdb keeps in-frame clones, though not all of them. The sample yields around 30,000 clones, over 85% seen once. Sample: CD8+ T cells from peripheral blood mononuclear cells, taken before pregnancy. The chain joins TRBV14 to TRBJ2-3, with D maybe TRBD2 (6 bases). The receptor comes from a female donor with multiple sclerosis, enrolled in a pregnancy study. CDR3 nucleotide sequence: TGTGCCAGCAGCCCCAGGGAGGGCACAGATACGCAGTATTTT. Protein sequence: CASSPREGTDTQYF. The variable domain in full, completed from reference TRBV14 and TRBJ2-3, reads EAGVTQFPSHSVIEKGQTVTLRCDPISGHDNLYWYRRVMGKEIKFLLHFVKESKQDESGMPNNRFLAERTGGTYSTLKVQPAELEDSGVYFCASSPREGTDTQYFGPGTRLTVL.